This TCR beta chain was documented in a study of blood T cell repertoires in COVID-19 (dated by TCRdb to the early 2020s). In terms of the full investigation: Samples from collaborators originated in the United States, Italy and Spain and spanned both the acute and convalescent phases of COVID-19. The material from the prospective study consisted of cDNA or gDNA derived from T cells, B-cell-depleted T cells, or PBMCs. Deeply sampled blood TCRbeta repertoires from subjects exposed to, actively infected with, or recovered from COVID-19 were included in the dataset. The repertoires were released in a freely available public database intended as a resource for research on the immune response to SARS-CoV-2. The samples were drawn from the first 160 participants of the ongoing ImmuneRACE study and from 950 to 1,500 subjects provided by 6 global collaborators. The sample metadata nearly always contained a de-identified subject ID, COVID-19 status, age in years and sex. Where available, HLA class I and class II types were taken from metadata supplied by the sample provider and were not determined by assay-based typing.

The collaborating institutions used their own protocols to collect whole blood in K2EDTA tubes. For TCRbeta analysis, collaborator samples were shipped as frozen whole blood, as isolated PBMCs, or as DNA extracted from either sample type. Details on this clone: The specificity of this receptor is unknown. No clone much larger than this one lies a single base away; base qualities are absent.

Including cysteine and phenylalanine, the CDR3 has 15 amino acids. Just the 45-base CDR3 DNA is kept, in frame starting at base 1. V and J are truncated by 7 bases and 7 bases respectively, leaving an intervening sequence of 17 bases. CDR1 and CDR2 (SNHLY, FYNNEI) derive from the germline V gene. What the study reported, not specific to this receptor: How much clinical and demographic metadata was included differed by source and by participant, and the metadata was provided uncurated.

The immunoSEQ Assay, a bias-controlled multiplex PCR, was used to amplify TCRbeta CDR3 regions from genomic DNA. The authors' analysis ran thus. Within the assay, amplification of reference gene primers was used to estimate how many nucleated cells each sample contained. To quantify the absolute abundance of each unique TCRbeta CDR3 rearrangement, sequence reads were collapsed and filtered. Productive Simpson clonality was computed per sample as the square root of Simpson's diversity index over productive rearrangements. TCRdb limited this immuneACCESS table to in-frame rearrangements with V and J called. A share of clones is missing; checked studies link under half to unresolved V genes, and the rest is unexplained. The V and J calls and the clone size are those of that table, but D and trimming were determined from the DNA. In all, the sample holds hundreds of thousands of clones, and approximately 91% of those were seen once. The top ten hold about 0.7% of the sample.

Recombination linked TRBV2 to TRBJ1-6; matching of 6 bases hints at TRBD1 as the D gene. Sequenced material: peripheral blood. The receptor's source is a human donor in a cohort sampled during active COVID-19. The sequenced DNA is TGTGCCAGCATACGATTTGGGGACACAAATTCACCCCTCCACTTT. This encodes CASIRFGDTNSPLHF.